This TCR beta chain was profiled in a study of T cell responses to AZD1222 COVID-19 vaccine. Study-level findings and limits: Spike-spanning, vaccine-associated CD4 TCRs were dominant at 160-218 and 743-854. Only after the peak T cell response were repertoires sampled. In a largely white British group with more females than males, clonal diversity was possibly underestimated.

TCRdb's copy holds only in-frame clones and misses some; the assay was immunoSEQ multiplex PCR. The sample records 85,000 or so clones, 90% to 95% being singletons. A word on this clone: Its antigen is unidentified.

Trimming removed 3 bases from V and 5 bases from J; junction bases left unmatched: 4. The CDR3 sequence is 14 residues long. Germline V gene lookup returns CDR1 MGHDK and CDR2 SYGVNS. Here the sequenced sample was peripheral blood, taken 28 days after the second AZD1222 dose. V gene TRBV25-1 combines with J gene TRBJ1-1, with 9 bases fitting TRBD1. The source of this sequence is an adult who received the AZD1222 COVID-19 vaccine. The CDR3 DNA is TGTGCCAGCAGTGACCCCGGGACAGGGACTGAAGCTTTCTTT. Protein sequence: CASSDPGTGTEAFF.